The 25 T cell receptor beta chains given below trace back to one sample, sequenced in a study of CD8 T cells in Susac syndrome (dated by TCRdb to 2018 to 2020). Library generation was performed with the immunoSEQ multiplex PCR assay. RNA was extracted with the RNeasy kit and about 0.5 to 1 ug was reverse transcribed using random hexamers. The public reads were quality trimmed at Q25 with fastp and then assembled into clones with MiXCR by TCRdb, keeping productive beta chains. All rows with the same CDR3 protein become a single entry with the most common DNA and genes. The sample has roughly 140,000 distinct CDR3 sequences on record, around 95% of them singletons. In total, the top ten clones hold 0.14% to 0.15% of the sample. Specimen: CD8+ T cells from PBMCs. The receptors come from a human donor with multiple sclerosis.

This chain links TRBV2 with TRBJ1-5; no definite D call. Germline values: CDR1 SNHLY, CDR2 FYNNEI. The V end lost 7 bases, the J end lost 0 bases, and 10 bases lay between the germline ends. The CDR3 covers 14 residues. CDR3 amino acids: CASKAENSNQPQHF. The CDR3 DNA sequence: TGTGCCAGCAAGGCCGAGAATAGCAATCAGCCCCAGCATTTT.

The gene calls are TRBV29-1 and TRBJ2-3; 9 bases are a match to TRBD2. CDR1 SQVTM and CDR2 ANQGSEA come from the germline V gene. The CDR3 extends over 15 amino acids. The V gene end was trimmed by 5 bases and the J gene end by 4 bases; junction bases not matched to a gene: 10. As DNA, the CDR3 is TGCAGCGTTCGGAGAACGGCGGGGGGGCCAGATACGCAGTATTTT. Translated: CSVRRTAGGPDTQYF.

V usage is TRBV5-4 and J usage is TRBJ1-2; the match to TRBD1 covers 9 bases. The CDR3 is made up of 15 amino acids. Trimming took 3 bases from V and 4 from J; bases not matched to a gene: 7. Germline V gene lookup returns CDR1 SGHNT and CDR2 YYREEE (reference sequence). The CDR3 sequence is CASSSWDRERYGYTF. The CDR3 coding sequence is TGTGCCAGCAGCTCGTGGGACAGGGAGCGCTATGGCTACACCTTC.

In this sample, this clonotype turned up once. This rearrangement joins TRBV5-1 to TRBJ2-1; 10 bases fit TRBD2. This CDR3 region has 17 residues. V lost 2 bases and J lost 0; bases outside the gene matches: 5. Germline assignment: CDR1 SGHRS and CDR2 YFSETQ. The CDR3 region has the DNA TGCGCCAGCAGCTTACTAGCGGGGCGATACTCCTACAATGAGCAGTTCTTC. This codes for CASSLLAGRYSYNEQFF.

The chain recombines TRBV7-2 with TRBJ2-7, with D hard to call. The germline V gene has CDR1 SGHTA and CDR2 FQGNSA. Trimming took off 5 bases at V and 1 base at J, with 12 bases between the two ends. The CDR3 covers 14 residues. In DNA, the CDR3 is TGTGCCAGCAGCCCAATCCAGGAATCCTACGAGCAGTACGTC. It codes for CASSPIQESYEQYV.

This clonotype was seen just once. The rearrangement uses TRBV12-3 or TRBV12-4 and TRBJ2-3, with TRBD2 identical over 7 bases. Unmatched junction bases numbered 12, after V lost 5 bases and J lost 4 bases. The CDR3 is 16 amino acids. The CDR3 DNA sequence: TGTGCCAGCAGTCCTGTGGGGAGGGTCCCTGCAGATACGCAGTATTTT. Translated, it gives CASSPVGRVPADTQYF.

The chain joins TRBV27 to TRBJ1-5, with 7 bases that match TRBD1. Germline CDR1 is MNHEY and CDR2 is SMNVEV (reference sequence). The CDR3 is made up of 14 amino acids. Germline trimming cut 3 bases from V and 6 bases from J; bases unmatched to any gene: 5. As DNA, the CDR3 is TGTGCCAGCAGTTTCGGCAGGGGGAGTCAGCCCCAGCATTTT. It encodes CASSFGRGSQPQHF.

The chain couples TRBV27 to TRBJ2-2, with D possibly being TRBD2 (6 bases). The length of the CDR3 is 14 residues. Trimming shortened V by 8 bases and J by 4 bases, and 14 bases separated the two germline ends. Germline CDR1 is MNHEY and CDR2 is SMNVEV (reference sequence). The CDR3 nucleotides read TGTGCCAGCGGGCTAGGGAGGAGCACCGGGGAGCTGTTTTTT. Translated, it gives CASGLGRSTGELFF.

The gene calls are TRBV7-2 and TRBJ2-1; 12 bases align to TRBD1. Trimming took 5 bases from V and 10 from J; bases not matched to a gene: 9. Germline V lookup: CDR1 SGHTA, CDR2 FQGNSA. The CDR3 consists of 15 residues. As DNA, the CDR3 is TGTGCCAGCAGCCTAAGGGGACAGGGGGCGGAGGAGCAGTTCTTC. Residues: CASSLRGQGAEEQFF.

The chain combines TRBV29-1 with TRBJ1-2, with a tentative D call TRBD1 (6 bases). Looked up from germline, CDR1 is SQVTM and CDR2 is ANQGSEA. V lost 0 bases, J lost 2 bases, and 10 bases lay in between. The CDR3 sequence is 14 residues long. The CDR3 sequence: CSVEEDRNNYGYTF. As DNA, the CDR3 is TGCAGCGTTGAAGAAGACAGGAACAACTATGGCTACACCTTC.

This CDR3 reads CASSQDDEGVHPYNEQFF. CDR3 DNA: TGTGCCAGCAGCCAAGATGATGAAGGGGTCCACCCCTACAATGAGCAGTTCTTC. The chain uses TRBV14 and TRBJ2-1, with D perhaps matching TRBD1 (5 bases). The germline V gene has CDR1 SGHDN and CDR2 FVKESK. Between the trimmed V and J ends, which lost 0 bases and 2 bases, there was a span of 17 bases. The CDR3 has 18 residues.

The rearrangement uses TRBV29-1 and TRBJ2-5, with D possibly matching TRBD1 (5 bases). Trimming removed 2 bases at V and 6 bases at J, with 16 bases between. Germline values: CDR1 SQVTM, CDR2 ANQGSEA. The length of the CDR3 is 14 residues. CDR3 sequence reads: CSVEFGREAKTQYF. In DNA form, the CDR3 reads TGCAGCGTTGAATTCGGCAGGGAAGCGAAGACCCAGTACTTC.

This clonotype has a single count. The rearrangement joins TRBV13 to TRBJ2-6; D is possibly TRBD2 (5 bases). The CDR3 has 14 amino acids. Trimming shortened V by 3 bases and J by 2 bases, and 5 bases separated the two germline ends. The V gene's germline CDR1 is PRHDT and CDR2 FYEKMQ (reference sequence). The CDR3 DNA reads as TGTGCCAGCAGCTTCGGGGCTGGGGCCAACGTCCTGACTTTC. It yields the protein CASSFGAGANVLTF.

The CDR3 region is CASSLTMWDRGDEQYF. CDR3 in DNA: TGTGCCAGCAGCTTGACCATGTGGGACAGGGGTGACGAGCAGTACTTC. This sequence joins TRBV7-8 and TRBJ2-7; 10 bases align to TRBD1. This CDR3 has 16 residues. J lost 5 bases, V lost 3 bases, and 10 bases had no gene match. Per germline, CDR1 SGHVS and CDR2 FQNEAQ.

The V and J genes are TRBV6-1 and TRBJ2-6, with D hard to call. Germline V lookup: CDR1 MNHNS, CDR2 SASEGT. The CDR3 has 14 residues. V lost 7 bases, J lost 2 bases, and 9 bases lay in between. In DNA, the CDR3 is TGTGCCAGCACCTACACGACTGGGGCCAACGTCCTGACTTTC. This codes for CASTYTTGANVLTF.

This chain uses TRBV12-3 or TRBV12-4 with TRBJ2-3; D gene unclear. The CDR3 totals 13 residues. V lost 5 bases and J lost 2, with 8 bases in between. CDR3 loop: CASSVSLTDTQYF. The CDR3 region has the DNA TGTGCCAGCAGTGTCTCCCTCACAGATACGCAGTATTTT.

The chain recombines TRBV7-9 with TRBJ2-5, with D unclear. Per germline, CDR1 SEHNR and CDR2 FQNEAQ (reference sequence). V lost 2 bases, J lost 5 bases, and 9 bases lay in between. This CDR3 region has 13 residues. The CDR3 nucleotides are TGTGCCAGCAGCTTAAACCTGGAGGAGACCCAGTACTTC. Encoded protein: CASSLNLEETQYF.

The chain carries TRBV2 and TRBJ1-2; 8 bases are a match to TRBD1. CDR3 length equals 15 residues. The germline V gene encodes CDR1 SNHLY and CDR2 FYNNEI. Trimming at V came to 7 bases and at J to 2 bases, leaving 9 bases not matched to a gene. CDR3: CASIKQGDPNYGYTF. DNA of the CDR3: TGTGCCAGCATCAAACAGGGGGATCCCAACTATGGCTACACCTTC.

The chain employs TRBV27 and TRBJ1-2; weak D call: TRBD1 (5 bases). Trimming left V 2 bases short and J 3 bases short, with 7 bases between. The germline CDR1 and CDR2 sequences are MNHEY and SMNVEV (reference sequence). The CDR3 sequence is 13 residues long. CDR3 residues: CASSLGAYYGYTF. In DNA form, the CDR3 reads TGTGCCAGCAGTTTAGGGGCTTACTATGGCTACACCTTC.

The rearrangement uses TRBV27 and TRBJ2-2, with D perhaps matching TRBD1 (6 bases). Germline V CDR1 and CDR2: MNHEY, SMNVEV (reference sequence). This CDR3 region has 16 residues. The V and J ends lost 5 bases and 3 bases respectively, with 16 bases between them. The DNA for the CDR3 is TGTGCCAGCAGTCTCATCAAGGGACATTACACCGGGGAGCTGTTTTTT. Translated, it gives CASSLIKGHYTGELFF.

The V call is TRBV11-2, the J call TRBJ2-5; D is perhaps TRBD2 (7 bases). The germline V gene encodes CDR1 SGHAT and CDR2 FQNNGV. V shed 6 bases and J shed 4 bases, with 21 bases lying between them. CDR3 length equals 16 residues. The CDR3 coding sequence is TGTGCCAGCAGGAGAGTAGAGGGGGGGAGGAGAGAGACCCAGTACTTC. Translating gives CASRRVEGGRRETQYF.

The J gene is TRBJ2-7, the V gene TRBV27; 8 bases match TRBD1. The CDR3 has 15 amino acids. Unmatched junction bases numbered 14, after V lost 6 bases and J lost 7 bases. Germline CDR1 reads MNHEY; CDR2 reads SMNVEV (reference sequence). The CDR3: CASSASGQASREQYF. For the CDR3, the DNA is TGTGCCAGCAGCGCTTCGGGACAGGCCTCGCGAGAGCAGTACTTC.

The chain employs TRBV6-5 and TRBJ2-3; 10 bases fit TRBD1. CDR3 length equals 15 residues. Per germline, CDR1 MNHEY and CDR2 SVGAGI. J lost 6 bases, V lost 2 bases, and 5 bases had no gene match. Here the CDR3 DNA reads TGTGCCAGCAGTTACGTGACAGGGGGCTTGGATACGCAGTATTTT. Protein: CASSYVTGGLDTQYF.

This clonotype was seen a single time. The chain links TRBV9 to TRBJ1-6; TRBD1 matches 7 bases. CDR3 length: 14 residues. Germline CDR1 is SGDLS and CDR2 is YYNGEE. J gave up 10 bases and V 6 bases, and 10 bases lay outside the gene matches. CDR3 in amino acids: CASNPGGTGSPLHF. The CDR3 bases are TGTGCCAGCAATCCAGGGGGAACGGGATCACCCCTCCACTTT.

The chain carries TRBV30 and TRBJ1-2; D may be TRBD1 (5 bases). From germline, CDR1 is GTSNPN and CDR2 SVGIG (reference sequence). The V gene lost 0 bases and the J gene lost 4 bases, with 12 bases spanning the gap. The CDR3 is made up of 14 amino acids. The CDR3 DNA reads TGTGCCTGGAGTGTAACCCCGGGGCTCTATGGCTACACCTTC. Amino acids: CAWSVTPGLYGYTF.